Following are 17 T cell receptor beta chains from one sample sequenced in a study of blood T cell repertoires in COVID-19. Sequencing was performed with immunoSEQ multiplex PCR; in TCRdb, only in-frame clones are kept and a portion is missing. Of roughly 230,000 clones in the sample, 81% were seen once. The sequenced sample was peripheral blood. These TCRs come from an elderly woman with acute or convalescent COVID-19.

The chain employs TRBV27 and TRBJ1-6, with D tentatively TRBD1 (5 bases). The V gene lost 5 bases and the J gene lost 4 bases, with 9 bases spanning the gap. The germline gives CDR1 MNHEY, CDR2 SMNVEV (reference sequence). This CDR3 has 14 residues. The DNA for the CDR3 is TGTGCCAGCAGTCAGGGAAATTATAATTCACCCCTCCACTTT. Translation gives CASSQGNYNSPLHF.

In DNA form, the CDR3 reads TGTGCCAGCAGTTACTCGGGGGGGCAACCCGGGGAGCTGTTTTTT. Translated: CASSYSGGQPGELFF. V and J are TRBV6-2 or TRBV6-3 and TRBJ2-2; D perhaps matches TRBD2 (7 bases). The CDR3 has 15 amino acids. V dropped 0 bases and J dropped 6 bases, with 11 bases sitting between them. Germline lookup yields CDR1 MNHEY and CDR2 SVGEGT.

The J gene is TRBJ2-5, the V gene TRBV9; the D gene is possibly TRBD1 (5 bases). Trimming removed 1 base from V and 4 bases from J, with 11 bases in between. Germline CDR1 is SGDLS and CDR2 is YYNGEE. The CDR3 is 14 amino acids. The CDR3, as DNA: TGTGCCAGCAGCGTAACCCCGGACATAGAGACCCAGTACTTC. Translated, it gives CASSVTPDIETQYF.

The chain links TRBV11-2 to TRBJ2-1; 9 positions match TRBD2. CDR1 is SGHAT, CDR2 FQNNGV, per germline. The ends lost 5 bases at V and 0 bases at J; junction bases unmatched: 5. The CDR3 has 16 residues. For the CDR3, the DNA is TGTGCCAGCAGCCCCCCTAGCGGGAACTCCTACAATGAGCAGTTCTTC. Its translation is CASSPPSGNSYNEQFF.

This clone has just a few counts. This sequence joins TRBV2 and TRBJ1-5, with TRBD1 identical over 9 bases. The trim removed 8 bases at V and 6 bases at J, leaving 8 bases unmatched. Germline V gene lookup returns CDR1 SNHLY and CDR2 FYNNEI. The CDR3 sequence is 14 residues long. The CDR3 DNA is TGTGCCAGCGACAAGGGACAGGGAAGTCAGCCCCAGCATTTT. Residues: CASDKGQGSQPQHF.

This sequence joins TRBV7-2 and TRBJ1-5, with TRBD1 as a possible D gene (5 bases). The CDR3 runs 15 residues. Germline V lookup: CDR1 SGHTA, CDR2 FQGNSA. V lost 2 bases to trimming and J lost 1 base, with 9 bases between them. CDR3 DNA sequence: TGTGCCAGCAGCTTAACAGGCTCCAGCAATCAGCCCCAGCATTTT. Translating gives CASSLTGSSNQPQHF.

The chain uses TRBV7-2 and TRBJ1-5, with D perhaps TRBD1 (5 bases). Germline V CDR1 and CDR2: SGHTA, FQGNSA. The CDR3 sequence is 13 residues long. V was clipped by 5 bases and J by 4 bases, with 9 bases between them. As DNA, the CDR3 is TGTGCCAGCAGCCTCAGGGATAATCAGCCCCAGCATTTT. Its protein is CASSLRDNQPQHF.

The chain recombines TRBV19 with TRBJ1-1; perhaps TRBD1 as D (6 bases). Germline V CDR1 and CDR2: LNHDA, SQIVND (reference sequence). The germline V and J ends were trimmed by 7 bases and 5 bases, with 17 bases remaining between them. CDR3 size: 14 residues. The CDR3 DNA reads as TGTGCCAGTATGGGGGCCAGCCCAGGGACTGAAGCTTTCTTT. Translating gives CASMGASPGTEAFF.

V gene TRBV5-1 combines with J gene TRBJ1-4; D is possibly TRBD1 (6 bases). Trimming pared 2 bases from V and 6 bases from J, leaving 11 bases between. Germline lookup yields CDR1 SGHRS and CDR2 YFSETQ. The CDR3 is made up of 14 amino acids. Here the CDR3 reads CASSLQGQDEKLFF. Here the CDR3 DNA reads TGCGCCAGCAGCTTACAGGGTCAGGATGAAAAACTGTTTTTT.

The rearrangement uses TRBV11-2 and TRBJ1-1; D is undetermined. In germline, CDR1 is SGHAT, CDR2 FQNNGV. The CDR3 spans 13 residues. V was pared by 4 bases and J by 7 bases, with 13 bases between. DNA for the CDR3: TGTGCCAGCAGCTCCCGTCTCCGGGGTGAAGCTTTCTTT. Translated, it gives CASSSRLRGEAFF.

The chain recombines TRBV7-7 with TRBJ2-1, with 7 bases that match TRBD1. V lost 1 base and J lost 1; bases outside the gene matches: 1. The germline gives CDR1 SSHAT, CDR2 FNYEAQ (reference sequence). This CDR3 spans 15 amino acids. Written as DNA, the CDR3 is TGTGCCAGCAGCTTAGGGACAGGATCCTACAATGAGCAGTTCTTC. This encodes CASSLGTGSYNEQFF.

The chain recombines TRBV6-5 with TRBJ2-1, with TRBD2 matching 13 bases. Germline V gives CDR1 MNHEY, CDR2 SVGAGI. CDR3 length: 15 amino acids. V lost 7 bases to trimming and J lost 4 bases; unmatched junction nucleotides: 4. For the CDR3, the DNA is TGTGCCAGCAACGGACTAGCGGGAGTTTACAATGAGCAGTTCTTC. Translating gives CASNGLAGVYNEQFF.

V is TRBV19 and J is TRBJ1-2; D possibly corresponds to TRBD1 (6 bases). The V end was cut by 8 bases, the J end by 8 bases, with 18 bases between. This CDR3 is 13 amino acids long. In germline, CDR1 is LNHDA, CDR2 SQIVND (reference sequence). This CDR3 is CASLPQGKGGYTF. For the CDR3, the DNA is TGTGCCAGTCTTCCCCAGGGGAAAGGAGGCTACACCTTC.

This clone was found once. The chain combines TRBV18 with TRBJ2-1; 9 nucleotides align to TRBD2. Germline V gene sequence: CDR1 KGHSH, CDR2 LQKENI. The CDR3 covers 22 residues. V shed 5 bases, J shed 1 base, and the junction held 24 bases outside the gene matches. CDR3 nucleotide sequence: TGTGCCAGCTCATTCTTAGCGGGGGATGGGCCGGCCAATAATCCTTCCTACAATGAGCAGTTCTTC. Translation: CASSFLAGDGPANNPSYNEQFF.

In its sample, this clone was seen a few times. Written as DNA, the CDR3 is TGTGCCACCAGCAGAGATACAGGACGCAATCAGCCCCAGCATTTT. Its translation: CATSRDTGRNQPQHF. The genes are TRBV15 and TRBJ1-5, with D possibly being TRBD1 (5 bases). The CDR3 has 15 residues. V lost 0 bases, J lost 2 bases, and 8 bases lay in between. The germline CDR1 and CDR2 sequences are LNHNV and YYDKDF (reference sequence).

Written as DNA, the CDR3 is TGTGCCAGCAGGCCGGGACAGGTACTTCACACTGAAGCTTTCTTT. This translates into CASRPGQVLHTEAFF. The chain has TRBV25-1 and TRBJ1-1, with 8 bases fitting TRBD1. The germline CDR1 and CDR2 sequences are MGHDK and SYGVNS. With V trimmed by 6 bases and J by 3 bases, 9 bases remained unmatched. The length of the CDR3 is 15 residues.

The rearrangement uses TRBV4-1 and TRBJ2-6; the D is unclear. Germline V gives CDR1 MGHRA, CDR2 YSYEKL. V gave up 0 bases and J gave up 1 base, with 10 bases separating them. There are 17 residues in the CDR3. CDR3 in DNA: TGCGCCAGCAGCCAAGAATGGCCAGGATCTGGGGCCAACGTCCTGACTTTC. The encoded protein is CASSQEWPGSGANVLTF.